Shown below are 5 T cell receptor beta chains from a single sample sequenced in a study of T cell changes during pregnancy in multiple sclerosis. Here immunoSEQ multiplex PCR was the method, and the copy in TCRdb shows in-frame clones only, minus some. The sample includes about 20,000 clones, 88% seen only once; the top ten take around 7%. Sequenced here: CD8+ T cells from peripheral blood mononuclear cells, sampled in the third trimester of pregnancy. The receptors derive from a female donor in good health, enrolled as a control in a pregnancy study.

This clone was observed once. This chain links TRBV19 with TRBJ1-2; D gene unclear. V gave up 1 base and J gave up 11 bases, with 17 bases separating them. Germline CDR1 LNHDA, CDR2 SQIVND (reference sequence). The CDR3 is made up of 14 amino acids. The CDR3 is CASSIGRRLAGYTF. CDR3 nucleotides: TGTGCCAGTAGTATAGGTCGGAGGCTAGCGGGTTACACCTTC.

The chain combines TRBV7-9 with TRBJ2-1; 9 nucleotides align to TRBD1. Per germline, CDR1 SEHNR and CDR2 FQNEAQ (reference sequence). The CDR3 has 15 residues. V trimming: 5 bases; J trimming: 4 bases; junction bases outside the gene matches: 6. CDR3 nucleotide sequence: TGTGCCAGCAGCGTGGACAGGGGTGGGTACAATGAGCAGTTCTTC. Residues: CASSVDRGGYNEQFF.

J is TRBJ2-3 and V is TRBV6-4; D is perhaps TRBD2 (5 bases). Trimming cost V 4 bases and J 2 bases, with 10 bases left between them. CDR1 is MRHNA, CDR2 SNTAGT, per germline. CDR3 length equals 14 residues. CDR3 region: CASSADSITDTQYF. The CDR3 DNA is TGTGCCAGCAGTGCGGACTCGATCACAGATACGCAGTATTTT.

The chain recombines TRBV29-1 with TRBJ2-7; no firm D call. CDR1 is SQVTM and CDR2 is ANQGSEA in the germline V gene. The CDR3 is made up of 12 amino acids. Trimming pared 4 bases from V and 2 bases from J, leaving 9 bases between. The CDR3 is CSVVVSTYEQYF. The CDR3, as DNA: TGCAGCGTTGTAGTCTCGACCTACGAGCAGTACTTC.

This clone was seen a single time. The chain recombines TRBV2 with TRBJ2-5, with 7 positions matching TRBD2. Unmatched junction bases numbered 11, after V lost 2 bases and J lost 2 bases. The germline gives CDR1 SNHLY, CDR2 FYNNEI. The CDR3 sequence is 17 residues long. The DNA of the CDR3 is TGTGCCAGCAGTGAACCGCGAAGCGGGGCTGTTCAAGAGACCCAGTACTTC. It translates to CASSEPRSGAVQETQYF.